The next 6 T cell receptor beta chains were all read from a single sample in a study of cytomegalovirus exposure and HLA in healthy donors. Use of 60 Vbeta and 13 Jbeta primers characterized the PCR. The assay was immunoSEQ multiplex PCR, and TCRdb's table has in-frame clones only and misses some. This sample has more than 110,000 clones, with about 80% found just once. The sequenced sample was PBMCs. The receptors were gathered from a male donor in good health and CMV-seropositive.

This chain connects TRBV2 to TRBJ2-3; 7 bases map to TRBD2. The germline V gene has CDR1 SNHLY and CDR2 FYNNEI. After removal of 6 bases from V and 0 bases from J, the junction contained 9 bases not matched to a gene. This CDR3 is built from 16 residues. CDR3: CASRRIAGPSTDTQYF. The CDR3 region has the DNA TGTGCCAGCAGAAGAATAGCGGGCCCTAGCACAGATACGCAGTATTTT.

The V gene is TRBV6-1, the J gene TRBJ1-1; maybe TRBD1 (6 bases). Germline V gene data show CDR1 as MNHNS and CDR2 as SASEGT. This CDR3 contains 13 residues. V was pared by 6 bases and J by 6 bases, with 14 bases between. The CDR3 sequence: CASRNNRDSEAFF. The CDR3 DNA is TGTGCCAGCAGGAACAACAGGGATTCTGAAGCTTTCTTT.

This chain's CDR3 is CASSIQGGGTQYF. The CDR3 DNA follows: TGTGCCAGTAGTATCCAGGGGGGCGGGACCCAGTACTTC. The genes are TRBV19 and TRBJ2-5; D might be TRBD1 (7 bases). The V gene's germline CDR1 is LNHDA and CDR2 SQIVND (reference sequence). V shed 3 bases and J shed 7 bases, with 12 bases lying between them. The CDR3 extends over 13 amino acids.

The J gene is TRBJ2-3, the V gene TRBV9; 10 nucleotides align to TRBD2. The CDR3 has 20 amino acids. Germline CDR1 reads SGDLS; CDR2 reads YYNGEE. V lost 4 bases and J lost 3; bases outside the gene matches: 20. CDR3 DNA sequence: TGTGCCAGCAGCATCCGCACTAGCGGGGTCTGCGGGGGTCGGACAGATACGCAGTATTTT. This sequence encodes CASSIRTSGVCGGRTDTQYF.

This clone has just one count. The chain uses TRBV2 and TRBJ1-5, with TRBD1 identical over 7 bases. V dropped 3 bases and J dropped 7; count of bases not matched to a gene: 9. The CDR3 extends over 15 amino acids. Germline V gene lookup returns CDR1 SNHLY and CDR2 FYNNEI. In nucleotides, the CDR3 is TGTGCCAGCAGTGACCCTAGACAGGGAGGACAGCCCCAGCATTTT. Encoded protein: CASSDPRQGGQPQHF.

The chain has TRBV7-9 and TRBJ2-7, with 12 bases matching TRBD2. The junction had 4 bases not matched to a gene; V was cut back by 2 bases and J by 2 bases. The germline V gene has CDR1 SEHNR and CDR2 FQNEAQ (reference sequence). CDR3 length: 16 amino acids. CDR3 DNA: TGTGCCAGCAGCTTAATCCCTAGCGGGGGGGCCTACGAGCAGTACTTC. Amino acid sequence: CASSLIPSGGAYEQYF.